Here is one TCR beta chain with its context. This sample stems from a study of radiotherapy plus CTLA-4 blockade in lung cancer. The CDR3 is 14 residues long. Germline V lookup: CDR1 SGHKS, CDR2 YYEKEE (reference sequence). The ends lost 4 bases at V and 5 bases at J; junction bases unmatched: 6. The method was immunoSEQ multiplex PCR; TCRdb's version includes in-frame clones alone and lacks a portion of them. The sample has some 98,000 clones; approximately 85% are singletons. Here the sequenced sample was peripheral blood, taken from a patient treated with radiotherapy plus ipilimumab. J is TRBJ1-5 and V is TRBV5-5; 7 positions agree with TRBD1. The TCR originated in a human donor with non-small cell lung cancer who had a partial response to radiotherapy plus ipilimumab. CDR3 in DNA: TGTGCCAGCAGCCAAAGGGACAGTTATCAGCCCCAGCATTTT. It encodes CASSQRDSYQPQHF.